The 17 T cell receptor beta chains in this list originate from one sample, sequenced in a study of neurological immune-mediated disorders. TCRdb processed the 5' RACE reads anew with MiXCR; each CDR3 protein has one entry. The table has about 53,000 distinct CDR3 sequences, roughly 10% seen once; the top ten hold approximately 1.5%. Time point reported: longitudinal time-point 1 (baseline). The material sequenced was PBMCs. Receptor source: a woman aged 40 to 55 in good health.

This clonotype was detected many times. This rearrangement joins TRBV6-2 or TRBV6-3 to TRBJ2-1; D perhaps matches TRBD2 (5 bases). CDR3 length equals 13 residues. Trimming took 5 bases from V and 10 from J, leaving 15 bases between them. In germline, CDR1 is MNHEY, CDR2 SVGEGT. The CDR3 nucleotides read TGTGCCAGCAGTCAGACTATCTTGGTCGAGCAGTTCTTC. This gives the protein CASSQTILVEQFF.

In its sample, this clonotype was seen a few times. The genes are TRBV27 and TRBJ1-2; D not resolved. Trimming took 3 bases from V and 1 from J, leaving 9 bases between them. Germline loops: CDR1 MNHEY, CDR2 SMNVEV (reference sequence). This CDR3 has 14 residues. CDR3 in amino acids: CASSFSGINYGYTF. CDR3 nucleotides: TGTGCCAGCAGTTTTAGTGGGATTAACTATGGCTACACCTTC.

This clonotype was observed at least ten times. V is TRBV6-1 and J is TRBJ2-2; the D gene is possibly TRBD2 (5 bases). V lost 6 bases and J 4 bases, leaving 12 bases between the germline ends. The germline gives CDR1 MNHNS, CDR2 SASEGT. This CDR3 region has 14 residues. The CDR3 nucleotides are TGTGCCAGCAGCTCCGAGGGTGGCACCGGGGAGCTGTTTTTT. Translated: CASSSEGGTGELFF.

By share, this clonotype counts as medium-sized (0.01 to 0.1%). V gene TRBV5-1 combines with J gene TRBJ2-3, with 10 nucleotides matching TRBD1. This CDR3 is built from 15 residues. Per the germline V gene, CDR1 is SGHRS and CDR2 is YFSETQ. V lost 4 bases and J lost 2; bases outside the gene matches: 4. CDR3 region: CASSAGTGATDTQYF. CDR3 sequence (DNA): TGCGCCAGCAGCGCGGGGACAGGGGCCACAGATACGCAGTATTTT.

This clonotype was counted ten times or more. The rearrangement uses TRBV6-6 and TRBJ2-3; TRBD2 matches 8 bases. This CDR3 has 19 amino acids. The germline CDR1 and CDR2 sequences are MNHNY and SVGAGI (reference sequence). The junction had 19 bases not matched to a gene; V was cut back by 5 bases and J by 3 bases. As DNA, the CDR3 is TGTGCCAGCAGTCAGGAAGCGCCGGCGGGACTAGTAAGGACAGATACGCAGTATTTT. Its protein is CASSQEAPAGLVRTDTQYF.

This clonotype was observed many times. The chain couples TRBV20-1 to TRBJ2-3; 8 bases are a match to TRBD2. Germline CDR1 is DFQATT and CDR2 is SNEGSKA (reference sequence). V dropped 5 bases and J dropped 0; count of bases not matched to a gene: 1. This CDR3 contains 13 residues. CDR3 in amino acids: CSAAGGSTDTQYF. The CDR3 DNA reads as TGCAGTGCTGCGGGGGGTAGCACAGATACGCAGTATTTT.

This clonotype was seen at least ten times. This sequence joins TRBV12-3 or TRBV12-4 and TRBJ1-5; no reliable D call. The ends were cut back, 2 bases at V and 6 bases at J, with 5 bases in the middle. This CDR3 is built from 12 residues. The CDR3 spells CASSLSGQPQHF. The DNA of the CDR3 is TGTGCCAGCAGTTTAAGCGGTCAGCCCCAGCATTTT.

This clonotype has a count of ten or more. This chain joins TRBV5-1 and TRBJ2-1, with D possibly TRBD2 on 7 matching bases. Between the trimmed V and J ends, which lost 4 bases and 10 bases, there was a span of 24 bases. The CDR3 runs to 16 residues. Germline V gives CDR1 SGHRS, CDR2 YFSETQ. The chain's CDR3 is CASSLEGGAVMREQFF. The CDR3 bases are TGCGCCAGCAGCCTAGAGGGGGGGGCCGTCATGCGCGAGCAGTTCTTC.

This clonotype was counted ten times or more. The chain has TRBV6-6 and TRBJ2-4, with 8 bases that match TRBD1. Looked up from germline, CDR1 is MNHNY and CDR2 is SVGAGI (reference sequence). CDR3 size: 15 residues. The V and J ends lost 5 bases and 4 bases, in that order; junction bases with no gene match: 7. CDR3: CASSGGGTGKNIQYF. Written as DNA, the CDR3 is TGTGCCAGCAGTGGTGGGGGGACAGGTAAAAACATTCAGTACTTC.

This clonotype occurred many times. The chain joins TRBV20-1 to TRBJ1-2, with D maybe TRBD1 (5 bases). The CDR3 is 13 residues long. V was cut by 6 bases and J by 7 bases, with 18 bases left in between. Germline V CDR1 and CDR2: DFQATT, SNEGSKA (reference sequence). The CDR3 protein is CSAGDSQTGGYTF. The DNA of the CDR3 is TGCAGTGCGGGGGACTCGCAAACGGGTGGCTACACCTTC.

In this sample, this clonotype turned up many times. The chain combines TRBV5-1 with TRBJ2-7; maybe TRBD2 (5 bases). With 4 bases removed from V and 7 bases from J, the gap between germline ends came to 18 bases. In germline, CDR1 is SGHRS, CDR2 YFSETQ. The CDR3 is 14 residues long. CDR3 coding DNA: TGCGCCAGCAGCCCCGCTTCGTCGGGGTTAGAGCAGTACTTC. Translated, it gives CASSPASSGLEQYF.

The table lists this clonotype with many counts. The rearrangement joins TRBV29-1 to TRBJ1-2, with D possibly TRBD1 on 6 matching bases. The V gene lost 5 bases and the J gene lost 5 bases, with 12 bases spanning the gap. Per germline, CDR1 SQVTM and CDR2 ANQGSEA. This CDR3 contains 12 residues. CDR3 in DNA: TGCAGCGTTCCTGAAGGGGGATATGGCTACACCTTC. Translation gives CSVPEGGYGYTF.

Ten or more counts support this clonotype. J is TRBJ2-1 and V is TRBV2; TRBD1 matches at 7 bases. Germline V gene lookup returns CDR1 SNHLY and CDR2 FYNNEI. With V trimmed by 7 bases and J by 1 base, 4 bases remained unmatched. The CDR3 loop spans 14 amino acids. Here the CDR3 reads CASTLDRSYNEQFF. The CDR3 bases are TGTGCCAGCACCCTGGACAGGTCCTACAATGAGCAGTTCTTC.

The rearrangement links TRBV11-2 to TRBJ1-4, with a possible D match to TRBD1 (5 bases). The V end was cut by 2 bases, the J end by 7 bases, with 14 bases between. CDR1 is SGHAT and CDR2 is FQNNGV in the germline V gene. The CDR3 is 15 residues long. The CDR3 nucleotides are TGTGCCAGCAGCTTAACCGGGACTTCGGGTGAAAAACTGTTTTTT. As protein: CASSLTGTSGEKLFF. The full variable domain, its missing parts supplied by reference TRBV11-2 and TRBJ1-4, is EAGVAQSPRYKIIEKRQSVAFWCNPISGHATLYWYQQILGQGPKLLIQFQNNGVVDDSQLPKDRFSAERLKGVDSTLKIQPAKLEDSAVYLCASSLTGTSGEKLFFGSGTQLSVL.

This clonotype was seen many times. The V gene is TRBV20-1, the J gene TRBJ1-1; TRBD1 is a possible D gene (5 bases). Trimming took 3 bases from V and 4 from J, leaving 12 bases between them. The germline V gene has CDR1 DFQATT and CDR2 SNEGSKA (reference sequence). This CDR3 contains 13 residues. This CDR3 reads CSARVGGGTEAFF. For the CDR3, the DNA is TGCAGTGCTAGGGTTGGGGGAGGCACTGAAGCTTTCTTT.

This clonotype was detected ten times or more. J is TRBJ1-1 and V is TRBV5-6; no reliable D call. The CDR3 is 14 residues long. V was pared by 4 bases and J by 3 bases, with 13 bases between. Germline V lookup: CDR1 SGHDT, CDR2 YYEEEE. CDR3 amino acids: CASSPAGEDTEAFF. The CDR3 DNA follows: TGTGCCAGCAGCCCCGCGGGCGAGGACACTGAAGCTTTCTTT.

With respect to this clonotype: A much larger clone differs from this one at a single base, so this may be a read error. The CDR3, as DNA: TGCAGCGTTTTGGAGTCTCCGACAGATACGCGGTATTTT. This encodes CSVLESPTDTRYF. V is TRBV29-1 and J is TRBJ2-3; D is perhaps TRBD1 (5 bases). This CDR3 has 13 amino acids. Per germline, CDR1 SQVTM and CDR2 ANQGSEA.